Shown below are 8 T cell receptor beta chains from a single sample sequenced in a study of blood T cell repertoires in COVID-19. Clones were read by immunoSEQ multiplex PCR, and TCRdb kept only the in-frame ones, dropping some. The top ten clones hold 9.5% to 11% of a sample with 150,000 or so clones, around 81% of them seen once. Input material: peripheral blood. These receptors were taken from a man aged 55 to 70 with active or convalescent COVID-19.

This rearrangement joins TRBV28 to TRBJ1-4; perhaps TRBD1 as D (6 bases). Germline CDR1 MDHEN, CDR2 SYDVKM. V lost 6 bases to trimming and J lost 4 bases, with 15 bases between them. The CDR3 loop spans 15 amino acids. The CDR3 DNA follows: TGTGCCAGCAGCCAAGGGGGGGCGGGTAATGAAAAACTGTTTTTT. Its translation: CASSQGGAGNEKLFF. Full variable domain (missing parts from reference TRBV28 and TRBJ1-4): DVKVTQSSRYLVKRTGEKVFLECVQDMDHENMFWYRQDPGLGLRLIYFSYDVKMKEKGDIPEGYSVSREKKERFSLILESASTNQTSMYLCASSQGGAGNEKLFFGSGTQLSVL.

This clone is a singleton in its sample. The chain links TRBV5-1 to TRBJ1-4; weak D call: TRBD1 (6 bases). The CDR3 consists of 15 residues. With 0 bases removed from V and 10 bases from J, the gap between germline ends came to 16 bases. Germline CDR1 is SGHRS and CDR2 is YFSETQ. The CDR3 region has the DNA TGCGCCAGCAGCTTGGACAGGGCCACCTCGGGAAAACTGTTTTTT. It specifies CASSLDRATSGKLFF.

The chain uses TRBV7-9 and TRBJ1-1; a weak D match, TRBD1 (6 bases). This CDR3 region has 14 residues. The germline V gene encodes CDR1 SEHNR and CDR2 FQNEAQ (reference sequence). The V end was cut by 4 bases, the J end by 11 bases, with 20 bases between. The CDR3 bases are TGTGCCAGCAGCTCCGACAGGTTTTCCGGCCGGGCTTTCTTT. Translation gives CASSSDRFSGRAFF.

This chain joins TRBV18 and TRBJ1-3; D might be TRBD1 (6 bases). Trimming removed 3 bases at V and 0 bases at J, with 18 bases between. Germline CDR1 KGHSH, CDR2 LQKENI. The CDR3 runs to 18 residues. CDR3 DNA sequence: TGTGCCAGCTCACCCGGACAGTCCCTCGGCCTCTCTGGAAACACCATATATTTT. Translation gives CASSPGQSLGLSGNTIYF.

In its sample, this clone was seen once. The chain combines TRBV19 with TRBJ2-7; 7 bases are a match to TRBD1. CDR1 LNHDA and CDR2 SQIVND come from the germline V gene (reference sequence). J gave up 5 bases and V 6 bases, and 10 bases lay outside the gene matches. This CDR3 has 14 amino acids. The CDR3 DNA follows: TGTGCCAGTAGCTTGACAGGGATATCCGACGAGCAGTACTTC. Protein sequence: CASSLTGISDEQYF. Combining the CDR3 with reference TRBV19 and TRBJ2-7 gives the whole variable domain DGGITQSPKYLFRKEGQNVTLSCEQNLNHDAMYWYRQDPGQGLRLIYYSQIVNDFQKGDIAEGYSVSREKKESFPLTVTSAQKNPTAFYLCASSLTGISDEQYFGPGTRLTVT.

The chain recombines TRBV7-6 with TRBJ1-2; D possibly corresponds to TRBD1 (5 bases). Germline-derived CDR1 and CDR2 are SGHVS and FNYEAQ. Trimming pared 1 base from V and 6 bases from J, leaving 9 bases between. CDR3 length: 13 residues. The CDR3 protein is CASSLGQGHGYTF. The CDR3, as DNA: TGTGCCAGCAGCTTAGGGCAGGGCCATGGCTACACCTTC. The full variable domain, completed using reference TRBV7-6 and TRBJ1-2, is GAGVSQSPRYKVTKRGQDVALRCDPISGHVSLYWYRQALGQGPEFLTYFNYEAQQDKSGLPNDRFSAERPEGSISTLTIQRTEQRDSAMYRCASSLGQGHGYTFGSGTRLTVV.

To note about this clone: Other DNA sequences from this sample encode an identical CDR3 as well. The rearrangement links TRBV5-1 to TRBJ2-5, with 11 nucleotides matching TRBD2. The V segment lost 3 bases and the J segment 3 bases; nucleotides outside the gene matches: 4. Germline CDR1 SGHRS, CDR2 YFSETQ. The CDR3 spans 15 residues. CDR3 loop: CASSSGTSGKETQYF. In DNA form, the CDR3 reads TGCGCCAGCAGCTCCGGGACTAGCGGAAAAGAGACCCAGTACTTC.

In its sample, this clone was seen a few times. The chain employs TRBV27 and TRBJ2-5; TRBD1 is a possible D gene (6 bases). Germline V gene lookup returns CDR1 MNHEY and CDR2 SMNVEV (reference sequence). This CDR3 has 12 amino acids. The V end was cut by 3 bases, the J end by 8 bases, with 10 bases between. For the CDR3, the DNA is TGTGCCAGCAGTTTCCCACAGGGCACCCAGTACTTC. This codes for CASSFPQGTQYF.